The 18 T cell receptor beta chains given below trace back to one sample, sequenced in a study of metastatic and nonmetastatic thyroid tumors. Treatment of any kind had been given to no patient before thyroid surgery. TCRdb recomputed clones from the PCR reads via MiXCR. The sample holds 15,000 or so clones; 3% to 4% are singletons and the top ten take 20% to 25%. Specimen: tumor tissue. Receptors originate from a female donor with papillary thyroid cancer or a benign thyroid nodule (not recorded which). Some clones in this sample may be carry-over from other donors' samples.

The rearrangement joins TRBV5-6 to TRBJ2-1; D is possibly TRBD1 (6 bases). The germline gives CDR1 SGHDT, CDR2 YYEEEE. This CDR3 comprises 14 residues. V was trimmed by 0 bases and J by 6 bases, leaving 10 bases between them. CDR3 protein: CASSLAGTSNEQFF. Here the CDR3 DNA reads TGTGCCAGCAGCTTGGCGGGGACATCCAATGAGCAGTTCTTC.

This clone was counted at least ten times. The chain employs TRBV12-3 or TRBV12-4 and TRBJ2-7; 9 nucleotides match TRBD2. The CDR3 runs 14 residues. Trimming took 5 bases from V and 2 from J; bases not matched to a gene: 4. The CDR3 here is CASSHSGSPYEQYF. CDR3 coding DNA: TGTGCCAGCAGTCATAGCGGGAGCCCCTACGAGCAGTACTTC.

The chain uses TRBV20-1 and TRBJ1-2; no reliable D call. Germline CDR1 is DFQATT and CDR2 is SNEGSKA (reference sequence). The germline V and J ends were trimmed by 4 bases and 2 bases, with 8 bases remaining between them. This CDR3 spans 12 amino acids. CDR3 sequence reads: CSAIHNNYGYTF. Here the CDR3 DNA reads TGCAGTGCTATACACAACAACTATGGCTACACCTTC.

This clone showed up many times. The V call is TRBV3-1, the J call TRBJ2-5; D is ambiguous. Germline V lookup: CDR1 LGHDT, CDR2 YNNKEL (reference sequence). CDR3 length: 15 residues. V was clipped by 0 bases and J by 3 bases, with 11 bases between them. The CDR3 sequence is CASSQDLPKEETQYF. The CDR3 coding sequence is TGTGCCAGCAGCCAAGATCTACCAAAAGAAGAGACCCAGTACTTC.

This clone was recorded a few times. V and J are TRBV6-2 or TRBV6-3 and TRBJ2-7; D is perhaps TRBD2 (5 bases). Per germline, CDR1 MNHEY and CDR2 SVGEGT. This CDR3 region has 15 residues. Trimming removed 6 bases at V and 6 bases at J, with 21 bases between. The CDR3 loop reads CASRSQAVEAGEQYF. CDR3 nucleotide sequence: TGTGCCAGCAGATCCCAAGCGGTGGAAGCTGGCGAGCAGTACTTC.

The rearrangement joins TRBV5-1 to TRBJ2-7; 8 nucleotides align to TRBD1. This CDR3 is built from 15 residues. CDR1 and CDR2 (germline): SGHRS, YFSETQ. The V and J ends lost 0 bases and 3 bases, in that order; junction bases with no gene match: 5. The DNA of the CDR3 is TGCGCCAGCAGCTTGGGGGGACAGGCTTACTACGAGCAGTACTTC. Translated: CASSLGGQAYYEQYF.

This rearrangement joins TRBV19 to TRBJ2-1; 7 positions match TRBD2. Trimming at V came to 1 base and at J to 7 bases, leaving 7 bases not matched to a gene. The CDR3 spans 15 residues. CDR1 LNHDA and CDR2 SQIVND come from the germline V gene (reference sequence). CDR3 loop: CASSIVAGRLNEQFF. The CDR3 DNA follows: TGTGCCAGTAGTATAGTGGCCGGGAGGCTAAATGAGCAGTTCTTC.

The rearrangement uses TRBV28 and TRBJ1-6; no definite D call. V was cut by 7 bases and J by 12 bases, with 19 bases left in between. The CDR3 length is 14 residues. Germline V gene lookup returns CDR1 MDHEN and CDR2 SYDVKM. The CDR3 loop is CASTPSGPSGPLHF. The CDR3 DNA sequence: TGTGCCAGCACTCCCTCCGGGCCCAGTGGACCCCTCCACTTT.

Here the CDR3 reads CASSATGAVYGYTF. Written as DNA, the CDR3 is TGCGCCAGCAGCGCAACAGGGGCCGTATATGGCTACACCTTC. This rearrangement joins TRBV5-1 to TRBJ1-2; 7 nucleotides line up with TRBD1. With 4 bases clipped from V and 5 bases from J, the junction kept 8 bases outside the gene matches. The CDR3 is 14 amino acids. Germline V lookup: CDR1 SGHRS, CDR2 YFSETQ.

In its sample, this clone was seen a few times. The chain joins TRBV6-2 or TRBV6-3 to TRBJ1-6, with D unresolved. CDR1 is MNHEY, CDR2 SVGEGT, per germline. The germline V and J ends were trimmed by 6 bases and 6 bases, with 12 bases remaining between them. The CDR3 covers 14 residues. The DNA for the CDR3 is TGTGCCAGCAGGCCGCGTGGGCCTAATTCACCCCTCCACTTT. Residues: CASRPRGPNSPLHF.

This clone appeared a few times. V gene TRBV25-1 combines with J gene TRBJ2-2; 9 bases match TRBD2. CDR3 length: 15 residues. Trimming removed 4 bases from V and 7 bases from J; junction bases left unmatched: 7. The V gene's germline CDR1 is MGHDK and CDR2 SYGVNS. The CDR3 protein is CASSVGGRANGELFF. For the CDR3, the DNA is TGTGCCAGCAGTGTCGGCGGGAGGGCCAACGGGGAGCTGTTTTTT.

The chain combines TRBV7-3 with TRBJ2-2, with D unresolved. The ends were cut back, 3 bases at V and 0 bases at J, with 8 bases in the middle. The CDR3 runs to 15 residues. The germline V gene encodes CDR1 SGHTA and CDR2 FQGTGA. The CDR3, as DNA: TGTGCCAGCAGCTTGGGTCCCGCGAACACCGGGGAGCTGTTTTTT. It translates to CASSLGPANTGELFF.

The chain links TRBV20-1 to TRBJ1-2, with D unresolved. The CDR3 has 11 amino acids. V was pared by 5 bases and J by 7 bases, with 11 bases between. Germline values: CDR1 DFQATT, CDR2 SNEGSKA (reference sequence). This CDR3 reads CSAGQVCGYTF. Here the CDR3 DNA reads TGCAGTGCTGGGCAGGTCTGTGGCTACACCTTC.

This clone has a count of ten or more. The chain links TRBV10-3 to TRBJ2-1; 9 positions match TRBD2. Germline V lookup: CDR1 ENHRY, CDR2 SYGVKD. The ends lost 2 bases at V and 7 bases at J; junction bases unmatched: 6. This CDR3 spans 15 amino acids. CDR3 bases: TGTGCCATCAGTGAGAGGGCTAGCGGGGCTAATGAGCAGTTCTTC. The encoded protein is CAISERASGANEQFF.

The V and J genes are TRBV11-3 and TRBJ2-7; 13 positions match TRBD2. The trim removed 5 bases at V and 7 bases at J, leaving 8 bases unmatched. This CDR3 spans 15 amino acids. Germline V CDR1 and CDR2: SGHNT, YENEEA. Written as DNA, the CDR3 is TGTGCCAGCAGCCTCCGACTAGCGGGAGGAAAAGAGCAGTACTTC. Its translation is CASSLRLAGGKEQYF. Together with reference TRBV11-3 and TRBJ2-7, the CDR3 gives the full variable domain: EAGVVQSPRYKIIEKKQPVAFWCNPISGHNTLYWYLQNLGQGPELLIRYENEEAVDDSQLPKDRFSAERLKGVDSTLKIQPAELGDSAVYLCASSLRLAGGKEQYFGPGTRLTVT.

The table lists this clone with a few counts. Mismatch with germline at one junction end may stem from a read error. The same CDR3 is also encoded by other DNA sequences in this sample. The V gene is TRBV6-1, the J gene TRBJ2-2, with TRBD2 as a possible D gene (6 bases). Looked up from germline, CDR1 is MNHNS and CDR2 is SASEGT. This CDR3 is built from 13 residues. This chain's CDR3 is CASSGRRGGELFF. As DNA, the CDR3 is TGTGCCAGCAGCGGGAGAAGGGGCGGGGAACTGTTTTTT.

The chain employs TRBV12-5 and TRBJ2-7, with 7 bases lining up with TRBD2. The CDR3 spans 14 residues. J gave up 2 bases and V 0 bases, and 1 base lay outside the gene matches. Germline V lookup: CDR1 LGHNT, CDR2 FRNRAP. The CDR3 region has the DNA TGTGCTAGTGGTTTGGTAGCGGGGCCCTACGAGCAGTACTTC. Translating it yields CASGLVAGPYEQYF.

This clone was seen a handful of times. This rearrangement joins TRBV24-1 to TRBJ1-1, with D maybe TRBD1 (5 bases). CDR1 KGHDR and CDR2 SFDVKD come from the germline V gene. The CDR3 loop spans 15 amino acids. V dropped 2 bases and J dropped 4 bases, with 13 bases sitting between them. The CDR3 sequence is CATSDSYRGATEAFF. CDR3 nucleotides: TGTGCCACCAGTGATTCTTATAGGGGAGCCACTGAAGCTTTCTTT.